This TCR delta chain was retrieved from a study of gamma-delta T cells after stem cell transplantation. This clone was seen only a few times. TCRdb redid the clone calls on the RT-PCR reads with CATT. This repertoire shows approximately 6,500 delta-chain clones, 20% to 25% found once; its top ten account for approximately 18%. The CDR3 totals 21 residues. The germline V gene encodes CDR1 GEAIGNYY and CDR2 EKD. The trim removed 0 bases at V and 1 base at J, leaving 17 bases unmatched. The TCR originated in a human donor. It is not recorded whose cells these are; they may come from a transplant donor. The chain employs TRDV2 and TRDJ1; 12 bases fit TRDD3. Sequencing used gamma-delta T cells. The DNA of the CDR3 is TGTGCCTGTGACACCAACTACGGTGCTGGGGGATACGCCCGGGTCACCGATAAACTCATCTTT. As protein: CACDTNYGAGGYARVTDKLIF.